These 20 T cell receptor beta chains originate from one sample sequenced in a study of blood T cell repertoires in COVID-19. Assay used: immunoSEQ multiplex PCR; TCRdb lists only in-frame clones, some missing. Of over 200,000 clones in the sample, over 80% are singletons; the top ten hold around 1.3%. Specimen: peripheral blood. Receptors originate from a young woman with COVID-19, enrolled during active disease.

The gene calls are TRBV5-4 and TRBJ1-2; tentatively, D is TRBD1 (6 bases). Trimming took 5 bases from V and 2 from J, leaving 10 bases between them. CDR3 size: 13 residues. Germline values: CDR1 SGHNT, CDR2 YYREEE (reference sequence). The CDR3 region is CASRFTGNYGYTF. In DNA form, the CDR3 reads TGTGCCAGCAGATTCACAGGGAACTATGGCTACACCTTC.

The chain joins TRBV28 to TRBJ2-7, with 7 nucleotides matching TRBD2. Per the germline V gene, CDR1 is MDHEN and CDR2 is SYDVKM. The junction had 6 bases not matched to a gene; V was cut back by 1 base and J by 0 bases. The length of the CDR3 is 16 residues. CDR3 sequence: CASSLFLGGSSYEQYF. CDR3 DNA sequence: TGTGCCAGCAGTTTATTCTTGGGCGGGAGCTCCTACGAGCAGTACTTC.

The chain employs TRBV9 and TRBJ1-2, with a tentative D call TRBD1 (6 bases). The V gene's germline CDR1 is SGDLS and CDR2 YYNGEE. V shed 0 bases and J shed 13 bases, with 19 bases lying between them. The CDR3 is 14 residues long. The CDR3 here is CASSVVAGTPITTF. In DNA form, the CDR3 reads TGTGCCAGCAGCGTAGTAGCTGGGACACCTATTACCACCTTC. Full variable domain (remainder filled in from reference TRBV9 and TRBJ1-2): DSGVTQTPKHLITATGQRVTLRCSPRSGDLSVYWYQQSLDQGLQFLIQYYNGEERAKGNILERFSAQQFPDLHSELNLSSLELGDSALYFCASSVVAGTPITTFGSGTRLTVV.

The V gene is TRBV6-6, the J gene TRBJ1-2; the D gene is possibly TRBD1 (6 bases). The germline CDR1 and CDR2 sequences are MNHNY and SVGAGI (reference sequence). This CDR3 spans 12 amino acids. The germline V and J ends were trimmed by 6 bases and 6 bases, with 11 bases remaining between them. The CDR3 nucleotides read TGTGCCAGCAGCACACAGGGAGATGGCTACACCTTC. This codes for CASSTQGDGYTF.

V gene TRBV6-5 combines with J gene TRBJ2-7, with D possibly matching TRBD2 (6 bases). CDR3 size: 13 residues. The V and J ends lost 8 bases and 5 bases respectively, with 16 bases between them. CDR1 is MNHEY, CDR2 SVGAGI, per germline. The CDR3 reads CASRGVRPDEQYF. The DNA for the CDR3 is TGTGCCAGCCGCGGGGTCAGACCGGACGAGCAGTACTTC.

V usage is TRBV29-1 and J usage is TRBJ2-7, with D possibly TRBD1 on 5 matching bases. The germline gives CDR1 SQVTM, CDR2 ANQGSEA. The CDR3 contains 15 residues. The V gene lost 0 bases and the J gene lost 3 bases, with 15 bases spanning the gap. Here the CDR3 reads CSVEDHQGMGYEQYF. The CDR3 nucleotides read TGCAGCGTTGAAGATCACCAGGGCATGGGCTACGAGCAGTACTTC.

The gene calls are TRBV30 and TRBJ1-5; 7 bases are a match to TRBD1. The length of the CDR3 is 17 residues. Germline-derived CDR1 and CDR2 are GTSNPN and SVGIG (reference sequence). The ends lost 2 bases at V and 1 base at J; junction bases unmatched: 11. The CDR3 DNA reads as TGTGCCTGGAGTCTTATAGAACAGGGACAGAGCAATCAGCCCCAGCATTTT. It codes for CAWSLIEQGQSNQPQHF. The full variable domain, completed using reference TRBV30 and TRBJ1-5, is SQTIHQWPATLVQPVGSPLSLECTVEGTSNPNLYWYRQAAGRGLQLLFYSVGIGQISSEVPQNLSASRPQDRQFILSSKKLLLSDSGFYLCAWSLIEQGQSNQPQHFGDGTRLSIL.

The V and J genes are TRBV5-5 and TRBJ2-1; 9 bases agree with TRBD2. In germline, CDR1 is SGHKS, CDR2 YYEKEE (reference sequence). There are 16 residues in the CDR3. Trimming at V came to 4 bases and at J to 7 bases, leaving 12 bases not matched to a gene. The CDR3 is CASSALLAGVGNEQFF. The CDR3 DNA reads TGTGCCAGCAGCGCCCTTTTAGCGGGGGTGGGAAATGAGCAGTTCTTC.

This rearrangement joins TRBV2 to TRBJ2-3; weak D call: TRBD2 (6 bases). Germline lookup yields CDR1 SNHLY and CDR2 FYNNEI. CDR3 length: 19 amino acids. The V end lost 5 bases, the J end lost 3 bases, and 27 bases lay between the germline ends. This chain's CDR3 is CASSFSGTQGGRSTDTQYF. The CDR3 region has the DNA TGTGCCAGCAGTTTCTCCGGGACCCAGGGAGGCCGTAGTACAGATACGCAGTATTTT.

This clone was seen once. The chain couples TRBV10-3 to TRBJ2-7; 8 nucleotides align to TRBD1. The CDR3 has 14 amino acids. Germline V gene sequence: CDR1 ENHRY, CDR2 SYGVKD. The junction had 7 bases not matched to a gene; V was cut back by 4 bases and J by 5 bases. CDR3 sequence reads: CAISVGQGWDEQYF. The CDR3 DNA follows: TGTGCCATCAGTGTTGGACAGGGATGGGACGAGCAGTACTTC.

The V call is TRBV29-1, the J call TRBJ2-3; 9 bases agree with TRBD1. J gave up 4 bases and V 6 bases, and 5 bases lay outside the gene matches. CDR3 length: 13 residues. Germline CDR1 and CDR2: SQVTM and ANQGSEA. The CDR3: CSVRDRVADTQYF. In nucleotides, the CDR3 is TGCAGCGTCCGGGACAGGGTTGCAGATACGCAGTATTTT.

V gene TRBV4-1 combines with J gene TRBJ2-7; a possible D gene is TRBD2 (5 bases). This CDR3 comprises 15 residues. V was cut by 1 base and J by 5 bases, with 15 bases left in between. Germline CDR1 reads MGHRA; CDR2 reads YSYEKL. The CDR3 nucleotides are TGCGCCAGCAGCCAAGTCTCAGCGGCGCCTAACGAGCAGTACTTC. Its translation: CASSQVSAAPNEQYF.

This clone was observed once. V is TRBV28 and J is TRBJ1-3, with TRBD1 identical over 8 bases. V shed 6 bases and J 0 bases; nucleotides not matched to a gene: 13. The germline V gene has CDR1 MDHEN and CDR2 SYDVKM. There are 18 residues in the CDR3. CDR3 DNA: TGTGCCAGCAGATCTCGCCGGGACAGGCCCTACTCTGGAAACACCATATATTTT. Encoded protein: CASRSRRDRPYSGNTIYF.

The chain carries TRBV19 and TRBJ2-3; the match to TRBD2 covers 9 bases. Germline lookup yields CDR1 LNHDA and CDR2 SQIVND (reference sequence). V dropped 3 bases and J dropped 2; count of bases not matched to a gene: 6. The CDR3 sequence is 16 residues long. CDR3 region: CASSIPRGGVTDTQYF. CDR3 coding DNA: TGTGCCAGTAGTATTCCGCGGGGGGGAGTCACAGATACGCAGTATTTT.

This clone was detected a few times. This chain connects TRBV19 to TRBJ1-2; TRBD1 agrees at 8 bases. CDR1 and CDR2 (germline): LNHDA, SQIVND (reference sequence). V dropped 3 bases and J dropped 4; count of bases not matched to a gene: 13. CDR3 length: 17 amino acids. DNA of the CDR3: TGTGCCAGTAGTATCTCCGGGGGACAGGCGTTCCGCTATGGCTACACCTTC. It specifies CASSISGGQAFRYGYTF.

The chain has TRBV19 and TRBJ2-1, with 11 bases lining up with TRBD2. There are 15 residues in the CDR3. The germline gives CDR1 LNHDA, CDR2 SQIVND (reference sequence). V lost 5 bases and J lost 7; bases outside the gene matches: 7. The CDR3 nucleotides are TGTGCCAGTAGTCCCCGGACTAGCGGGCCTAATGAGCAGTTCTTC. Its protein product is CASSPRTSGPNEQFF.

This chain joins TRBV29-1 and TRBJ2-3; maybe TRBD2 (5 bases). V was pared by 4 bases and J by 2 bases, with 10 bases between. The CDR3 loop spans 13 amino acids. Germline values: CDR1 SQVTM, CDR2 ANQGSEA. CDR3 sequence (DNA): TGCAGCGTTGTAGGAGGACCCACAGATACGCAGTATTTT. It is translated as CSVVGGPTDTQYF.

The V call is TRBV29-1, the J call TRBJ1-2; no reliable D call. CDR3 size: 13 residues. The V and J ends lost 6 bases and 7 bases respectively, with 18 bases between them. Germline V gene data show CDR1 as SQVTM and CDR2 as ANQGSEA. CDR3 amino acids: CSVPSRQEGGYTF. Written as DNA, the CDR3 is TGCAGCGTCCCCTCCAGGCAGGAGGGTGGCTACACCTTC.

V usage is TRBV28 and J usage is TRBJ2-1, with 14 bases that match TRBD2. Germline CDR1 is MDHEN and CDR2 is SYDVKM. V lost 5 bases to trimming and J lost 3 bases; unmatched junction nucleotides: 6. This CDR3 contains 17 residues. The CDR3 region is CASSETSGGEGYNEQFF. The CDR3, as DNA: TGTGCCAGCAGTGAGACTAGCGGGGGGGAGGGCTACAATGAGCAGTTCTTC.

Here the CDR3 reads CASSEGSSTEAFF. Here the CDR3 DNA reads TGTGCCAGCAGTGAAGGTTCGAGCACTGAAGCTTTCTTT. The J gene is TRBJ1-1, the V gene TRBV2; D unresolved. The germline CDR1 and CDR2 sequences are SNHLY and FYNNEI. This CDR3 region has 13 residues. Trimming removed 1 base at V and 4 bases at J, with 7 bases between.